Following are 19 T cell receptor beta chains from one sample sequenced in a study of cytomegalovirus exposure and HLA in healthy donors. This PCR relied on a set of 60 Vbeta primers and 13 Jbeta primers. Only in-frame clones appear in the TCRdb table, and some are missing; sequencing was by immunoSEQ multiplex PCR. The sample gives 96,000 or so clones, under 85% of which show up once; approximately 14% is in the top ten. Sequencing used PBMCs. All receptors come from a woman in her 70s in good health and CMV-seropositive.

The chain is built from TRBV10-1 and TRBJ2-1; D is unclear. V gave up 3 bases and J gave up 8 bases, with 11 bases separating them. The V gene's germline CDR1 is WNHNN and CDR2 SYGVQD (reference sequence). This CDR3 comprises 13 residues. The CDR3 region has the DNA TGCGCCAGCAGTGACAGGTCGGTGGATGAGCAGTTCTTC. As protein: CASSDRSVDEQFF.

The J gene is TRBJ2-7, the V gene TRBV28, with no clear D. The ends were cut back, 11 bases at V and 0 bases at J, with 20 bases in the middle. The CDR3 has 15 amino acids. Germline CDR1 and CDR2: MDHEN and SYDVKM. DNA for the CDR3: TGTGCCGCCCAGTCAGATCCGCGGAGCTCCTACGAGCAGTACTTC. Residues: CAAQSDPRSSYEQYF.

The V gene is TRBV2, the J gene TRBJ2-7; D is possibly TRBD1 (6 bases). The CDR3 spans 12 residues. Germline-derived CDR1 and CDR2 are SNHLY and FYNNEI. V was cut by 10 bases and J by 1 base, with 11 bases left in between. The CDR3 here is CATQTGSYEQYF. The DNA for the CDR3 is TGTGCCACCCAGACAGGTTCCTACGAGCAGTACTTC. Supplemented by reference TRBV2 and TRBJ2-7, the full variable domain reads EPEVTQTPSHQVTQMGQEVILRCVPISNHLYFYWYRQILGQKVEFLVSFYNNEISEKSEIFDDQFSVERPDGSNFTLKIRSTKLEDSAMYFCATQTGSYEQYFGPGTRLTVT.

The chain recombines TRBV5-1 with TRBJ2-7; 10 bases are a match to TRBD2. This CDR3 is built from 16 residues. V shed 0 bases and J 5 bases; nucleotides not matched to a gene: 8. Germline loops: CDR1 SGHRS, CDR2 YFSETQ. The CDR3 DNA reads as TGCGCCAGCAGCTTGGGGGGGGGACTAGCGAAGGACGAGCAGTACTTC. Its protein is CASSLGGGLAKDEQYF. The whole variable domain, filled in from reference TRBV5-1 and TRBJ2-7, reads KAGVTQTPRYLIKTRGQQVTLSCSPISGHRSVSWYQQTPGQGLQFLFEYFSETQRNKGNFPGRFSGRQFSNSRSEMNVSTLELGDSALYLCASSLGGGLAKDEQYFGPGTRLTVT.

In its sample, this clone was seen once. This chain links TRBV27 with TRBJ2-7, with 9 bases lining up with TRBD1. V lost 4 bases to trimming and J lost 3 bases; unmatched junction nucleotides: 7. The length of the CDR3 is 15 residues. Per the germline V gene, CDR1 is MNHEY and CDR2 is SMNVEV (reference sequence). CDR3 protein: CASSSRATGGYEQYF. CDR3 sequence (DNA): TGTGCCAGCAGTTCGAGGGCGACAGGGGGCTACGAGCAGTACTTC.

Concerning this clone itself: Other DNA sequences in this sample translate to the same CDR3. The chain employs TRBV28 and TRBJ1-5; D gene uncertain. Trimming removed 8 bases at V and 6 bases at J, with 17 bases between. The germline gives CDR1 MDHEN, CDR2 SYDVKM. The CDR3 sequence is 14 residues long. CDR3 bases: TGTGCCAGCCGCCCCTTTGCGGTTGGTCAGCCCCAGCATTTT. As protein: CASRPFAVGQPQHF. The whole variable domain, filled in from reference TRBV28 and TRBJ1-5, reads DVKVTQSSRYLVKRTGEKVFLECVQDMDHENMFWYRQDPGLGLRLIYFSYDVKMKEKGDIPEGYSVSREKKERFSLILESASTNQTSMYLCASRPFAVGQPQHFGDGTRLSIL.

The chain is built from TRBV29-1 and TRBJ1-4; a weak D match, TRBD1 (5 bases). The CDR3 runs 11 residues. V lost 8 bases to trimming and J lost 10 bases, with 14 bases between them. Germline assignment: CDR1 SQVTM and CDR2 ANQGSEA. CDR3 in DNA: TGCAGCTCTTACGGGGGTGGAAAACTGTTTTTT. Translating gives CSSYGGGKLFF.

The chain links TRBV28 to TRBJ1-3; 7 positions match TRBD1. Germline assignment: CDR1 MDHEN and CDR2 SYDVKM. The CDR3 is 14 residues long. V shed 6 bases and J 7 bases; nucleotides not matched to a gene: 9. CDR3 nucleotide sequence: TGTGCCAGCAGCTCCACCCGACAGGGCAACACCATATATTTT. It yields the protein CASSSTRQGNTIYF. Based on the CDR3 plus reference TRBV28 and TRBJ1-3, the full variable domain is DVKVTQSSRYLVKRTGEKVFLECVQDMDHENMFWYRQDPGLGLRLIYFSYDVKMKEKGDIPEGYSVSREKKERFSLILESASTNQTSMYLCASSSTRQGNTIYFGEGSWLTVV.

The chain carries TRBV21-1 and TRBJ1-1. TRBV21-1 is recorded as a pseudogene. The CDR3 has 16 amino acids. The CDR3 is CAGECYRDYGNTEAFF. The DNA for the CDR3 is TGTGCCGGGGAGTGTTACAGGGACTACGGTAACACTGAAGCTTTCTTT.

The chain links TRBV18 to TRBJ1-2; 12 bases match TRBD1. The CDR3 is made up of 14 amino acids. The germline V gene encodes CDR1 KGHSH and CDR2 LQKENI. The V gene end was trimmed by 6 bases and the J gene end by 2 bases; junction bases not matched to a gene: 1. The CDR3 nucleotides are TGTGCCAGCTCCGGGACAGGGGGCAACTATGGCTACACCTTC. It yields the protein CASSGTGGNYGYTF.

This chain uses TRBV4-3 with TRBJ2-7; tentatively, D is TRBD1 (6 bases). With 4 bases removed from V and 1 base from J, the gap between germline ends came to 17 bases. The CDR3 loop spans 16 amino acids. The germline V gene has CDR1 LGHNA and CDR2 YSLEER. The CDR3 nucleotides read TGCGCCAGCAGCCTGGCCGCGGCAGGGGTATCCTACGAGCAGTACTTC. Translated: CASSLAAAGVSYEQYF.

This clone was detected only once. This chain links TRBV5-6 with TRBJ1-3, with unresolved D. The CDR3 loop spans 12 amino acids. Germline V gene data show CDR1 as SGHDT and CDR2 as YYEEEE. Trimming cost V 7 bases and J 1 base, with 6 bases left between them. The CDR3 is CASSRSGNTIYF. The CDR3 nucleotides are TGTGCCAGCTCTCGTTCTGGAAACACCATATATTTT.

To note about this clone: Sequence at one end of the junction differs from germline and may be a read error. The chain is built from TRBV6-1 and TRBJ2-7; 9 nucleotides align to TRBD2. CDR1 and CDR2 from the germline V gene are MNHNS and SASEGT. The CDR3 totals 16 residues. This CDR3 is CAGSEAGREGRYEQYF. CDR3 bases: TGTGCCGGCAGTGAAGCTGGGCGGGAGGGCCGCTACGAGCAGTACTTC.

V usage is TRBV5-8 and J usage is TRBJ2-5; 8 nucleotides agree with TRBD1. This CDR3 is 15 amino acids long. J was trimmed by 4 bases and V by 1 base; bases with no gene match: 6. Germline V gene data show CDR1 as SGHTS and CDR2 as YDEGEE. The CDR3: CASSLSDRVTETQYF. The CDR3 nucleotides are TGTGCCAGCAGCTTGTCGGACAGGGTTACAGAGACCCAGTACTTC.

The rearrangement links TRBV18 to TRBJ2-7; D unclear. Trimming removed 1 base at V and 4 bases at J, with 14 bases between. Germline assignment: CDR1 KGHSH and CDR2 LQKENI. The CDR3 runs to 15 residues. Written as DNA, the CDR3 is TGTGCCAGCTCACCACAGCGAGGTAGCAAGTACGAGCAGTACTTC. It encodes CASSPQRGSKYEQYF.

V is TRBV28 and J is TRBJ1-1; a weak D match, TRBD1 (5 bases). Trimming pared 6 bases from V and 0 bases from J, leaving 8 bases between. Looked up from germline, CDR1 is MDHEN and CDR2 is SYDVKM. The CDR3 totals 13 residues. CDR3 amino acids: CASRDTMNTEAFF. The CDR3 DNA follows: TGTGCCAGCAGGGACACAATGAACACTGAAGCTTTCTTT.

A remark on this clone: Mismatch with germline at one junction end may stem from a read error. V usage is TRBV6-1 and J usage is TRBJ1-4; the match to TRBD1 covers 8 bases. The germline CDR1 and CDR2 sequences are MNHNS and SASEGT. CDR3 length: 12 residues. For the CDR3, the DNA is TGTGCCAGCAGTGAAGTGGACAGGGCCCTCCATTTT. It translates to CASSEVDRALHF.

CDR3 coding DNA: TGTGCCAGCTCACTAGGGGGCGAGCAGTACTTC. Its translation is CASSLGGEQYF. The V gene is TRBV18, the J gene TRBJ2-7; tentatively, D is TRBD1 (6 bases). Trimming pared 4 bases from V and 6 bases from J, leaving 7 bases between. This CDR3 is 11 amino acids long. Germline loops: CDR1 KGHSH, CDR2 LQKENI.

This clone occurred once. This rearrangement joins TRBV7-9 to TRBJ2-1; TRBD2 is a possible D gene (6 bases). This CDR3 is built from 15 residues. Trimming cost V 1 base and J 0 bases, with 7 bases left between them. Germline loops: CDR1 SEHNR, CDR2 FQNEAQ (reference sequence). The CDR3 nucleotides are TGTGCCAGCAGCTTAGGCGGGATCTCCTACAATGAGCAGTTCTTC. This gives the protein CASSLGGISYNEQFF.